This T cell receptor beta chain was profiled in a study of T-cell memory formation after mild COVID-19. Across the whole study: Clustering of TCRs was largely donor specific. Study-wide results and caveats: Cross-reactive memory appears to have joined, as suggested by some responding clones showing up in pre-infection memory. Contracting CD8+ clones were enriched in EMRA, CD4+ mainly in CM and EM.

Details on this clonotype: Antigen unknown.

TCRdb re-called the 5' RACE reads through MiXCR, storing one row per CDR3 protein. The table records roughly 250,000 distinct CDR3 sequences, roughly 15% of them present only once. Sequenced material: PBMCs or a T cell subset sorted from them (not recorded which). The sequence came from a young man who had mild COVID-19 (a few samples of this study predate the infection). Cell type and time point are not known.

CDR3 in DNA: TGTGCCAGCAGCAAATCTGCAGGAGGCTACACCTTC. This gives the protein CASSKSAGGYTF. The chain couples TRBV21-1 to TRBJ1-2. TRBV21-1 counts as a pseudogene. The CDR3 is made up of 12 amino acids.